Shown below are 9 T cell receptor beta chains from a single sample sequenced in a study of CD8 T cells in ankylosing spondylitis. For these TCRs, the target antigens are not known. General study points: Apparently characteristic of ankylosing spondylitis blood was a TCR beta motif (under ten highly homologous variants).

TCRdb re-derived calls from the 5' RACE reads in MiXCR, one entry per CDR3 protein. There are 750,000 to 850,000 distinct CDR3 sequences in the sample; 12% occur only once, and just over 0.5% lies in the top ten. Material: blood, either unsorted or a sorted T cell fraction (not recorded which). The receptors come from a male donor with ankylosing spondylitis.

This clonotype was picked up many times. The chain recombines TRBV5-1 with TRBJ2-1, with D perhaps matching TRBD1 (6 bases). Trimming removed 5 bases at V and 7 bases at J, with 16 bases between. Germline CDR1 SGHRS, CDR2 YFSETQ. This CDR3 is 14 amino acids long. The CDR3, as DNA: TGCGCCAGCAGATTAGTACAGGGTCGGAATGAGCAGTTCTTC. Encoded protein: CASRLVQGRNEQFF.

This CDR3 reads CASNTQGRPLDSPNQPQHF. CDR3 nucleotides: TGTGCCAGCAACACCCAGGGCAGGCCGCTCGATTCACCTAATCAGCCCCAGCATTTT. The chain links TRBV28 to TRBJ1-5; tentatively, D is TRBD1 (5 bases). This CDR3 has 19 residues. The V end lost 7 bases, the J end lost 4 bases, and 29 bases lay between the germline ends. The V gene's germline CDR1 is MDHEN and CDR2 SYDVKM.

The chain links TRBV10-3 to TRBJ2-7, with 11 bases that match TRBD1. Germline lookup yields CDR1 ENHRY and CDR2 SYGVKD. Trimming took 6 bases from V and 9 from J; bases not matched to a gene: 10. The CDR3 runs 14 residues. The CDR3 sequence: CAISRTGGVSGQYF. In DNA form, the CDR3 reads TGTGCCATCAGCCGGACAGGGGGCGTCTCTGGGCAGTACTTC.

This clonotype was counted between two and nine times. The genes are TRBV28 and TRBJ1-1; D ambiguous. The CDR3 is 12 amino acids. V was clipped by 4 bases and J by 4 bases, with 7 bases between them. Per the germline V gene, CDR1 is MDHEN and CDR2 is SYDVKM. The CDR3 DNA reads as TGTGCCAGCAGTTCCACGGCCACTGAAGCTTTCTTT. Translation: CASSSTATEAFF.

This clonotype was seen more than once but under ten times. The chain couples TRBV6-1 to TRBJ2-5, with 10 bases lining up with TRBD2. The V and J ends lost 5 bases and 5 bases, in that order; junction bases with no gene match: 14. CDR1 is MNHNS and CDR2 is SASEGT in the germline V gene. This CDR3 spans 17 amino acids. The CDR3 is CASSTRTSGKDEETQYF. CDR3 sequence (DNA): TGTGCCAGCAGTACCCGTACTAGCGGGAAAGATGAGGAGACCCAGTACTTC.

The J gene is TRBJ2-2, the V gene TRBV5-6, with 9 bases lining up with TRBD2. Germline V gene lookup returns CDR1 SGHDT and CDR2 YYEEEE. The trim removed 0 bases at V and 4 bases at J, leaving 10 bases unmatched. The CDR3 contains 18 residues. The CDR3 sequence is CASSLGPPSGISTGELFF. The DNA of the CDR3 is TGTGCCAGCAGCTTGGGTCCTCCTAGCGGGATTAGCACCGGGGAGCTGTTTTTT.

This clonotype has a count of ten or more. V is TRBV7-2 and J is TRBJ2-7, with D possibly called TRBD1 or TRBD2 (6 bases each). Germline V lookup: CDR1 SGHTA, CDR2 FQGNSA. Deletions cut 6 bases from V and 6 bases from J, with 24 bases between. The CDR3 consists of 16 residues. CDR3 in DNA: TGTGCCAGCAGTCCAGCTCTCCTGGGGGGCCGAGGCGAGCAGTACTTC. It translates to CASSPALLGGRGEQYF.

This clonotype was counted many times. The chain couples TRBV29-1 to TRBJ2-3; D not resolved. This CDR3 has 11 amino acids. The V and J ends lost 3 bases and 3 bases respectively, with 4 bases between them. Germline V gene lookup returns CDR1 SQVTM and CDR2 ANQGSEA. The CDR3 spells CSVDQTDTQYF. The CDR3 DNA sequence: TGCAGCGTTGATCAGACAGATACGCAGTATTTT.

This clonotype was seen more than once but under ten times. A read error may explain this, as a much larger clone is one base away. This rearrangement joins TRBV20-1 to TRBJ2-5, with 7 positions matching TRBD1. Losses at the gene ends were 3 bases for V and 4 bases for J; bases not matched to a gene: 2. The CDR3 covers 12 residues. Germline assignment: CDR1 DFQATT and CDR2 SNEGSKA (reference sequence). The CDR3 bases are TGCAGTGCTAGCGACAGGGTAGAGACCCAGTACTTC. This codes for CSASDRVETQYF.